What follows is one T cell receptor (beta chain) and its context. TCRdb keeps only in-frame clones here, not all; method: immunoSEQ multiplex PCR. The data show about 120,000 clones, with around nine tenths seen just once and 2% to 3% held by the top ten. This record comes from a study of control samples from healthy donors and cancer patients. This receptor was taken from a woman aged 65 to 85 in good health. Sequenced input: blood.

The CDR3: CASSQEGIDSGGGETQYF. CDR3 nucleotides: TGTGCCAGCAGCCAAGAAGGGATCGATAGCGGAGGGGGGGAGACCCAGTACTTC. The chain uses TRBV14 and TRBJ2-5, with D perhaps matching TRBD1 or TRBD2 (6 bases each). The CDR3 has 18 residues. CDR1 and CDR2 (germline): SGHDN, FVKESK. V was clipped by 0 bases and J by 5 bases, with 22 bases between them.